The 15 T cell receptor beta chains below were found in one sample sequenced in a study of cytomegalovirus exposure and HLA in healthy donors. 13 Jbeta primers and 60 Vbeta primers were used for the PCR. The method was immunoSEQ multiplex PCR; TCRdb's version includes in-frame clones alone and lacks a portion of them. The sample yields about 210,000 clones, over 75% seen once. Sequenced input: PBMCs. These receptors were taken from a woman between 45 and 60 years old in good health and CMV-seropositive.

The rearrangement uses TRBV5-1 and TRBJ2-1, with 11 bases identical to TRBD2. The V segment lost 3 bases and the J segment 3 bases; nucleotides outside the gene matches: 2. The CDR3 contains 15 residues. Germline V gene data show CDR1 as SGHRS and CDR2 as YFSETQ. CDR3 region: CASSSGLAGYNEQFF. The CDR3 DNA sequence: TGCGCCAGCAGCTCCGGACTAGCGGGCTACAATGAGCAGTTCTTC.

The chain links TRBV6-5 to TRBJ2-2; 9 bases line up with TRBD2. The germline V gene encodes CDR1 MNHEY and CDR2 SVGAGI. This CDR3 spans 14 amino acids. V dropped 8 bases and J dropped 1; count of bases not matched to a gene: 2. The CDR3 loop reads CASEAGGNTGELFF. The CDR3 bases are TGTGCCAGCGAAGCGGGGGGGAACACCGGGGAGCTGTTTTTT.

The gene calls are TRBV5-1 and TRBJ1-3; D uncertain. Trimming stripped 0 bases from V and 0 bases from J, with 10 bases between. Germline CDR1 SGHRS, CDR2 YFSETQ. The CDR3 totals 16 residues. CDR3 DNA: TGCGCCAGCAGCTTGGGAGTGCTTTTCTCTGGAAACACCATATATTTT. This gives the protein CASSLGVLFSGNTIYF. Looking up the rest from reference TRBV5-1 and TRBJ1-3 gives the full variable domain: KAGVTQTPRYLIKTRGQQVTLSCSPISGHRSVSWYQQTPGQGLQFLFEYFSETQRNKGNFPGRFSGRQFSNSRSEMNVSTLELGDSALYLCASSLGVLFSGNTIYFGEGSWLTVV.

This chain uses TRBV5-1 with TRBJ2-7, with D possibly matching TRBD2 (6 bases). The CDR3 contains 15 residues. Trimming stripped 2 bases from V and 2 bases from J, with 14 bases between. The germline V gene encodes CDR1 SGHRS and CDR2 YFSETQ. The CDR3 spells CASSLAGTATYEQYF. CDR3 nucleotides: TGCGCCAGCAGCTTAGCCGGGACTGCGACCTACGAGCAGTACTTC. Variable domain in full (rest from reference TRBV5-1 and TRBJ2-7): KAGVTQTPRYLIKTRGQQVTLSCSPISGHRSVSWYQQTPGQGLQFLFEYFSETQRNKGNFPGRFSGRQFSNSRSEMNVSTLELGDSALYLCASSLAGTATYEQYFGPGTRLTVT.

This rearrangement joins TRBV27 to TRBJ2-6, with a possible D match to TRBD1 (5 bases). Germline V gene data show CDR1 as MNHEY and CDR2 as SMNVEV (reference sequence). With 5 bases removed from V and 1 base from J, the gap between germline ends came to 9 bases. There are 15 residues in the CDR3. CDR3 nucleotides: TGTGCCAGCAGTAAACCAGGGTCTGGGGCCAACGTCCTGACTTTC. It codes for CASSKPGSGANVLTF.

The V call is TRBV4-3, the J call TRBJ1-2; D may be TRBD1 (6 bases). V lost 1 base, J lost 8 bases, and 17 bases lay in between. Germline V gives CDR1 LGHNA, CDR2 YSLEER. This CDR3 has 15 amino acids. The CDR3 region is CASSQALRDKKGYTF. The CDR3 nucleotides are TGCGCCAGCAGCCAAGCACTCCGGGACAAAAAGGGCTACACCTTC.

This clone came up a few times. The rearrangement joins TRBV2 to TRBJ1-5; TRBD1 matches 8 bases. Trimming removed 6 bases from V and 0 bases from J; junction bases left unmatched: 7. Germline V gives CDR1 SNHLY, CDR2 FYNNEI. This CDR3 is 16 amino acids long. CDR3 in amino acids: CASRDRAGYSNQPQHF. The CDR3 DNA follows: TGTGCCAGCAGGGACAGGGCCGGTTATAGCAATCAGCCCCAGCATTTT. Full variable domain (rest looked up from reference TRBV2 and TRBJ1-5): EPEVTQTPSHQVTQMGQEVILRCVPISNHLYFYWYRQILGQKVEFLVSFYNNEISEKSEIFDDQFSVERPDGSNFTLKIRSTKLEDSAMYFCASRDRAGYSNQPQHFGDGTRLSIL.

The chain recombines TRBV19 with TRBJ1-6; the D gene is possibly TRBD1 (6 bases). This CDR3 has 14 amino acids. Trimming left V 9 bases short and J 9 bases short, with 18 bases between. Germline values: CDR1 LNHDA, CDR2 SQIVND (reference sequence). The CDR3 nucleotides are TGTGCCAGCCAGGTGCGGGGGGCGGGTTCACCCCTCCACTTT. As protein: CASQVRGAGSPLHF.

The chain recombines TRBV5-1 with TRBJ1-1; 7 nucleotides agree with TRBD1. CDR3 size: 14 residues. Trimming took 4 bases from V and 1 from J; bases not matched to a gene: 4. CDR1 SGHRS and CDR2 YFSETQ come from the germline V gene. The CDR3 sequence: CASSRGQSNTEAFF. The CDR3 DNA reads as TGCGCCAGCAGCAGGGGACAGTCGAACACTGAAGCTTTCTTT. Together with reference TRBV5-1 and TRBJ1-1, the CDR3 gives the full variable domain: KAGVTQTPRYLIKTRGQQVTLSCSPISGHRSVSWYQQTPGQGLQFLFEYFSETQRNKGNFPGRFSGRQFSNSRSEMNVSTLELGDSALYLCASSRGQSNTEAFFGQGTRLTVV.

The chain recombines TRBV6-1 with TRBJ2-5; 9 bases line up with TRBD1. J was trimmed by 5 bases and V by 4 bases; bases with no gene match: 8. Germline CDR1 MNHNS, CDR2 SASEGT. The CDR3 is 15 residues long. The CDR3 here is CASSAGTGHWETQYF. The CDR3 DNA is TGTGCCAGCAGTGCCGGGACAGGGCATTGGGAGACCCAGTACTTC.

The rearrangement uses TRBV18 and TRBJ1-5; 9 bases match TRBD1. Germline V gene sequence: CDR1 KGHSH, CDR2 LQKENI. The CDR3 spans 17 residues. V lost 4 bases to trimming and J lost 7 bases; unmatched junction nucleotides: 14. The CDR3 sequence is CASSLTPGQGNGQPQHF. The CDR3 nucleotides are TGTGCCAGCTCACTTACTCCGGGACAGGGTAATGGACAGCCCCAGCATTTT.

V usage is TRBV6-5 and J usage is TRBJ1-2, with D possibly TRBD1 on 5 matching bases. Between the trimmed V and J ends, which lost 5 bases and 4 bases, there was a span of 14 bases. From germline, CDR1 is MNHEY and CDR2 SVGAGI. The CDR3 has 14 amino acids. The CDR3 DNA sequence: TGTGCCAGCAGTGGCACGCGACAGCCCTATGGCTACACCTTC. This encodes CASSGTRQPYGYTF.

The chain uses TRBV6-5 and TRBJ2-7; TRBD1 matches 10 bases. From germline, CDR1 is MNHEY and CDR2 SVGAGI. Trimming at V came to 6 bases and at J to 7 bases, leaving 12 bases not matched to a gene. The CDR3 totals 15 residues. CDR3 bases: TGTGCCAGCAGGCCACCGGGACAGGGGTTTGGTGAGCAGTACTTC. Its translation: CASRPPGQGFGEQYF.

V usage is TRBV4-1 and J usage is TRBJ2-2; D is unclear. The CDR3 loop spans 14 amino acids. Trimming cost V 1 base and J 6 bases, with 9 bases left between them. Germline lookup yields CDR1 MGHRA and CDR2 YSYEKL. As DNA, the CDR3 is TGCGCCAGCAGCCAAGCCCATGTTCCCGGGGAGCTGTTTTTT. Its protein product is CASSQAHVPGELFF.

A few counts support this clone. This chain uses TRBV5-6 with TRBJ1-1, with 7 bases identical to TRBD1. CDR3 length: 15 residues. V trimming: 3 bases; J trimming: 5 bases; junction bases outside the gene matches: 10. The germline gives CDR1 SGHDT, CDR2 YYEEEE. CDR3 in DNA: TGTGCCAGCAGCTCCACAGGGGTAGGGGGAACTGAAGCTTTCTTT. It is translated as CASSSTGVGGTEAFF.